This entry describes one T cell receptor (beta chain). The antigen is not known. Individual cDNA molecules received unique molecular identifiers during library preparation. TCRdb ran MiXCR on the 5' RACE reads and lists one entry per CDR3 protein. The data show approximately 68,000 distinct CDR3 sequences, about 9.5% seen once. The data derive from a study of early T cells in non-severe SARS-CoV-2 infection. Study conclusions and caveats: A preference for anti-spike CD8 responses marked VDJdb matching, which missed private and CD4 specificities.

The CDR3 runs 15 residues. Looked up from germline, CDR1 is WNHNN and CDR2 is SYGVQD (reference sequence). V was shortened by 3 bases and J by 4 bases, with 15 bases between the two germline ends. This receptor was obtained from an adult who was a healthcare worker with PCR-confirmed SARS-CoV-2 infection or an uninfected control (not recorded which). The V gene is TRBV10-1, the J gene TRBJ1-1, with a possible D match to TRBD1 (5 bases). Sequencing was performed on whole blood, taken at baseline. The CDR3 sequence: CASSEYRGQVTEAFF. In nucleotides, the CDR3 is TGCGCCAGCAGTGAATATCGGGGCCAAGTCACTGAAGCTTTCTTT.